The 25 T cell receptor beta chains in this list originate from one sample, sequenced in a study of T cell responses to AZD1222 COVID-19 vaccine. Using immunoSEQ multiplex PCR, the repertoire was profiled, and TCRdb retains in-frame clones only, with some absent. The sample carries 100,000 to 150,000 clones, about nine tenths recorded once. The sample consisted of peripheral blood, taken on day 0 of AZD1222 vaccination. These receptors originate from an adult in good health.

The chain employs TRBV2 and TRBJ1-4, with 7 nucleotides matching TRBD1. V dropped 3 bases and J dropped 7; count of bases not matched to a gene: 8. Germline CDR1 reads SNHLY; CDR2 reads FYNNEI. The CDR3 covers 15 residues. The CDR3 spells CASSDLTGMVEKLFF. In DNA, the CDR3 is TGTGCCAGCAGTGACCTGACAGGGATGGTTGAAAAACTGTTTTTT.

V and J are TRBV7-8 and TRBJ1-1; D unresolved. CDR1 SGHVS and CDR2 FQNEAQ come from the germline V gene. This CDR3 has 11 residues. The ends were cut back, 3 bases at V and 6 bases at J, with 5 bases in the middle. CDR3 amino acids: CASSFFAEAFF. CDR3 DNA: TGTGCCAGCAGCTTTTTCGCTGAAGCTTTCTTT.

This chain joins TRBV7-2 and TRBJ1-2; 8 bases line up with TRBD1. Unmatched junction bases numbered 8, after V lost 1 base and J lost 4 bases. This CDR3 region has 16 residues. From germline, CDR1 is SGHTA and CDR2 FQGNSA. Written as DNA, the CDR3 is TGTGCCAGCAGCTTAGACCTCGGACAGGGAGGCTATGGCTACACCTTC. Encoded protein: CASSLDLGQGGYGYTF. Filled out from reference TRBV7-2 and TRBJ1-2, the complete variable domain reads GAGVSQSPSNKVTEKGKDVELRCDPISGHTALYWYRQSLGQGLEFLIYFQGNSAPDKSGLPSDRFSAERTGGSVSTLTIQRTQQEDSAVYLCASSLDLGQGGYGYTFGSGTRLTVV.

This chain connects TRBV7-9 to TRBJ1-2; 7 nucleotides match TRBD1. Germline CDR1 and CDR2: SEHNR and FQNEAQ (reference sequence). The J segment lost 2 bases and the V segment lost 5 bases, leaving 8 bases of the junction unmatched. The CDR3 covers 15 residues. For the CDR3, the DNA is TGTGCCAGCAGCCTCCTGCAACAGGGGAACTATGGCTACACCTTC. It translates to CASSLLQQGNYGYTF.

The V gene is TRBV25-1, the J gene TRBJ1-2; D is perhaps TRBD1 (6 bases). CDR1 is MGHDK, CDR2 SYGVNS, per germline. V was trimmed by 2 bases and J by 8 bases, leaving 18 bases between them. This CDR3 has 15 residues. CDR3: CASSEPGRGVGGYTF. CDR3 nucleotide sequence: TGTGCCAGCAGTGAACCGGGCAGGGGTGTGGGGGGCTACACCTTC.

J is TRBJ1-5 and V is TRBV18; a possible D gene is TRBD1 (5 bases). This CDR3 has 15 residues. V gave up 3 bases and J gave up 4 bases, with 13 bases separating them. Germline V gene sequence: CDR1 KGHSH, CDR2 LQKENI. Here the CDR3 DNA reads TGTGCCAGCTCACCCTCTTGGGACCGTAATCAGCCCCAGCATTTT. As protein: CASSPSWDRNQPQHF. Full variable domain (missing parts from reference TRBV18 and TRBJ1-5): NAGVMQNPRHLVRRRGQEARLRCSPMKGHSHVYWYRQLPEEGLKFMVYLQKENIIDESGMPKERFSAEFPKEGPSILRIQQVVRGDSAAYFCASSPSWDRNQPQHFGDGTRLSIL.

The chain links TRBV6-5 to TRBJ2-7; D is ambiguous. Looked up from germline, CDR1 is MNHEY and CDR2 is SVGAGI. V lost 5 bases, J lost 4 bases, and 12 bases lay in between. The CDR3 has 13 residues. The CDR3 DNA reads TGTGCCAGCAGTCTCCCCCCGGCTTACGAGCAGTACTTC. Its protein is CASSLPPAYEQYF.

The chain couples TRBV3-1 (or the pseudogene TRBV3-2) to TRBJ1-5, with a tentative D call TRBD1 (5 bases). This CDR3 contains 18 residues. Deletions cut 3 bases from V and 2 bases from J, with 20 bases between. Germline CDR1 reads LGHDT; CDR2 reads YNNKEL (reference sequence). CDR3 DNA: TGTGCCAGCAGCCAGGGCCCGCCGGGGCTGGGGGGCAATCAGCCCCAGCATTTT. It codes for CASSQGPPGLGGNQPQHF.

The chain recombines TRBV9 with TRBJ2-3, with a possible D match to TRBD2 (6 bases). V shed 0 bases and J shed 6 bases, with 11 bases lying between them. The length of the CDR3 is 14 residues. Germline V lookup: CDR1 SGDLS, CDR2 YYNGEE. CDR3 DNA sequence: TGTGCCAGCAGCGTAGAGAGGAGGGCGGATACGCAGTATTTT. Translated: CASSVERRADTQYF.

The gene calls are TRBV24-1 and TRBJ2-7, with D maybe TRBD1 (6 bases). The germline CDR1 and CDR2 sequences are KGHDR and SFDVKD. The CDR3 spans 13 residues. V lost 8 bases and J 3 bases, leaving 13 bases between the germline ends. CDR3 in amino acids: CATKDRTNYEQYF. DNA of the CDR3: TGTGCCACCAAAGACAGGACCAACTACGAGCAGTACTTC.

J is TRBJ1-3 and V is TRBV4-1; tentative D call: TRBD1 (6 bases). Trimming took off 4 bases at V and 0 bases at J, with 19 bases between the two ends. Germline V gene data show CDR1 as MGHRA and CDR2 as YSYEKL. CDR3 length: 18 amino acids. CDR3 in amino acids: CASSPQSGGRGSGNTIYF. The DNA of the CDR3 is TGCGCCAGCAGCCCACAATCGGGGGGCAGGGGCTCTGGAAACACCATATATTTT.

The chain joins TRBV9 to TRBJ1-4; no firm D call. CDR1 is SGDLS, CDR2 YYNGEE, per germline. This CDR3 is 15 amino acids long. V was shortened by 4 bases and J by 4 bases, with 14 bases between the two germline ends. In DNA, the CDR3 is TGTGCCAGCAGCCTCAGCGGAACGCTTAATGAAAAACTGTTTTTT. It translates to CASSLSGTLNEKLFF.

J is TRBJ2-7 and V is TRBV6-2 or TRBV6-3; D is perhaps TRBD1 (6 bases). This CDR3 contains 15 residues. V gave up 6 bases and J gave up 2 bases, with 17 bases separating them. Germline V CDR1 and CDR2: MNHEY, SVGEGT. This CDR3 is CASSTDRNPTYEQYF. CDR3 bases: TGTGCCAGCAGCACCGACAGGAACCCAACCTACGAGCAGTACTTC.

The gene calls are TRBV6-6 and TRBJ1-1; D ambiguous. V lost 1 base, J lost 7 bases, and 4 bases lay in between. The V gene's germline CDR1 is MNHNY and CDR2 SVGAGI (reference sequence). This CDR3 has 11 residues. CDR3 protein: CASSYFNEAFF. DNA for the CDR3: TGTGCCAGCAGTTACTTTAATGAAGCTTTCTTT.

The chain employs TRBV14 and TRBJ2-2, with 7 nucleotides matching TRBD1. The germline gives CDR1 SGHDN, CDR2 FVKESK. The CDR3 totals 16 residues. Trimming cost V 1 base and J 1 base; bases outside gene matches: 3. The chain's CDR3 is CASSQVGTENTGELFF. The CDR3 DNA reads as TGTGCCAGCAGCCAAGTCGGGACAGAGAACACCGGGGAGCTGTTTTTT.

This clone was seen more than once but under ten times. The V call is TRBV29-1, the J call TRBJ2-5; D may be TRBD1 (6 bases). The CDR3 sequence is 12 residues long. Germline values: CDR1 SQVTM, CDR2 ANQGSEA. Trimming shortened V by 6 bases and J by 2 bases, and 10 bases separated the two germline ends. The CDR3 DNA sequence: TGCAGCGTAGCCACAGGGCAAGAGACCCAGTACTTC. Its translation: CSVATGQETQYF.

This sequence joins TRBV10-3 and TRBJ1-1; a possible D gene is TRBD1 (6 bases). V lost 6 bases and J lost 3, with 14 bases in between. The CDR3 has 14 residues. Germline CDR1 is ENHRY and CDR2 is SYGVKD. The CDR3 spells CAIRATSGDTEAFF. CDR3 coding DNA: TGTGCCATCAGGGCAACCTCAGGGGACACTGAAGCTTTCTTT.

V and J are TRBV4-3 and TRBJ1-2, with a weak D call TRBD1 (5 bases). This CDR3 is 15 amino acids long. Germline V gene sequence: CDR1 LGHNA, CDR2 YSLEER. The V and J ends lost 1 base and 4 bases respectively, with 13 bases between them. CDR3 nucleotides: TGCGCCAGCAGCCAAGGGGGAGGACATCTCTATGGCTACACCTTC. Protein product: CASSQGGGHLYGYTF.

This chain connects TRBV5-5 to TRBJ2-2, with D unclear. The ends were cut back, 0 bases at V and 6 bases at J, with 9 bases in the middle. Germline assignment: CDR1 SGHKS and CDR2 YYEKEE (reference sequence). The CDR3 loop spans 14 amino acids. CDR3 nucleotides: TGTGCCAGCAGCTTGGAGTTGTATTCCGGGGAGCTGTTTTTT. Amino acid sequence: CASSLELYSGELFF.

This clone was recorded once. This chain uses TRBV4-1 with TRBJ2-7; the D gene is possibly TRBD2 (6 bases). The V gene's germline CDR1 is MGHRA and CDR2 YSYEKL. This CDR3 comprises 16 residues. V lost 5 bases, J lost 5 bases, and 22 bases lay in between. The CDR3 region has the DNA TGCGCCAGCAGCACACCCGGGACTCCTCACCACCACGAGCAGTACTTC. Translating it yields CASSTPGTPHHHEQYF.

The count of this clone is one. CDR3 residues: CASSFGQGVYGYTF. DNA for the CDR3: TGTGCCAGCAGCTTTGGACAGGGGGTCTATGGCTACACCTTC. This chain joins TRBV11-2 and TRBJ1-2; 10 nucleotides align to TRBD1. The CDR3 totals 14 residues. Germline loops: CDR1 SGHAT, CDR2 FQNNGV. J was trimmed by 4 bases and V by 3 bases; bases with no gene match: 2.

This rearrangement joins TRBV5-1 to TRBJ2-5; no clear D. There are 13 residues in the CDR3. CDR1 and CDR2 from the germline V gene are SGHRS and YFSETQ. V gave up 0 bases and J gave up 1 base, with 4 bases separating them. CDR3 amino acids: CASSLGVQETQYF. The CDR3 DNA reads TGCGCCAGCAGCTTGGGAGTCCAAGAGACCCAGTACTTC.

The rearrangement links TRBV10-3 to TRBJ2-7; D is possibly TRBD2 (5 bases). CDR1 and CDR2 (germline): ENHRY, SYGVKD. Trimming removed 3 bases at V and 9 bases at J, with 21 bases between. This CDR3 is built from 15 residues. CDR3 DNA sequence: TGTGCCATCAGTGAAGAGGACTCAATTCGGGTCGGGCAGTACTTC. As protein: CAISEEDSIRVGQYF.

The rearrangement joins TRBV13 to TRBJ2-5; D remains unclear. The germline gives CDR1 PRHDT, CDR2 FYEKMQ (reference sequence). The CDR3 loop spans 15 amino acids. Trimming stripped 5 bases from V and 5 bases from J, with 18 bases between. The CDR3 sequence is CASSPSTVTWETQYF. The DNA of the CDR3 is TGTGCCAGCAGCCCGAGCACGGTAACGTGGGAGACCCAGTACTTC.

The CDR3 coding sequence is TGTGCCAGCAGCGTATCAGATACCAATGAGCAGTTCTTC. It yields the protein CASSVSDTNEQFF. This chain uses TRBV9 with TRBJ2-1; D remains unclear. The V and J ends lost 1 base and 6 bases respectively, with 8 bases between them. Germline V gene lookup returns CDR1 SGDLS and CDR2 YYNGEE. The CDR3 covers 13 residues.